This is a list of T cell receptor beta chains from one sample in a study of cytomegalovirus exposure and HLA in healthy donors. This table comes from immunoSEQ multiplex PCR, and its TCRdb copy is limited to in-frame clones, with some not included. The table records roughly 100,000 clones, around four fifths of them present only once. The specimen was PBMCs. All receptors come from a woman between 35 and 50 years old in good health and CMV-seronegative. CDR3s include the opening cysteine and the closing phenylalanine or tryptophan. The D gene is left open where the match is weak.

CDR3 length | V gene | D gene | CDR3 protein
14 | TRBV5-1 | TRBD1 | CASSIGQGAHEQYF
16 | TRBV18 | TRBD2 | CASSPMTSGSTDTQYF
14 | TRBV6-5 | TRBD1 | CASTRDRGSYEQYF
15 | TRBV7-2 | NA | CASSLGGTRSYEQYF
19 | TRBV18 | TRBD1 | CASSPMAGLGTGGRNEQFF
15 | TRBV2 | NA | CASSGGPITSYEQYF
14 | TRBV9 | TRBD1 | CASSREGAGYGYTF
13 | TRBV29-1 | NA | CSGRGIGDYGYTF
14 | TRBV27 | NA | CASSFAGSNEKLFF
16 | TRBV27 | TRBD1 | CASSLSGGTGFNEQFF
11 | TRBV20-1 | NA | CSALGGNGYTF
14 | TRBV18 | NA | CASSRSGGDTEAFF
15 | TRBV19 | NA | CASLPGDGEGSGYTF
15 | TRBV7-8 | TRBD1 | CASSSGQGPYNEQFF
15 | TRBV19 | TRBD1 | CASSSYPGTVYEQYF
15 | TRBV7-2 | NA | CASSLHPTQGEKLFF
13 | TRBV30 | NA | CAWTRDYTGELFF
15 | TRBV4-3 | TRBD2 | CASSHRTSGVYEQYF
14 | TRBV7-8 | NA | CASRSGTVGNEQFF
16 | TRBV4-1 | TRBD2 | CASSYRGSGRTYEQYF
15 | TRBV29-1 | TRBD1 | CSVAQRTGGSYEQYF
14 | TRBV9 | NA | CASSVELASDTQYF